Below, 28 T cell receptor beta chains from the same sample are listed, as sequenced in a study of blood T cell repertoires in COVID-19 (TCRdb year 2020). Receptor libraries were prepared by the immunoSEQ multiplex PCR assay. The table was pulled from immuneACCESS by TCRdb, which kept in-frame rearrangements only. Such tables lose some clones; where checked, under half of the loss comes from unresolved V genes, and the rest has no known cause. This sample lists about 250,000 clones; over 75% were detected once. The leading ten clones occupy around 0.8% of the sample. Material for sequencing was peripheral blood. Every receptor here comes from a woman aged 25 to 39 with acute or convalescent COVID-19.

The chain employs TRBV7-9 and TRBJ2-3; 7 bases align to TRBD1. V lost 6 bases to trimming and J lost 10 bases; unmatched junction nucleotides: 7. Germline CDR1 SEHNR, CDR2 FQNEAQ (reference sequence). The CDR3 has 12 residues. This CDR3 is CASSLDRAAQYF. The CDR3, as DNA: TGTGCCAGCAGTCTCGACAGGGCTGCGCAGTATTTT.

This clone was detected only a few times. CDR3 in DNA: TGCAGCGTTGCCGCAGGTATGAACACTGAAGCTTTCTTT. Encoded protein: CSVAAGMNTEAFF. This chain links TRBV29-1 with TRBJ1-1; no reliable D call. Trimming took off 4 bases at V and 0 bases at J, with 9 bases between the two ends. The CDR3 is 13 amino acids. Germline CDR1 and CDR2: SQVTM and ANQGSEA. Looking up the rest from reference TRBV29-1 and TRBJ1-1 gives the full variable domain: SAVISQKPSRDICQRGTSLTIQCQVDSQVTMMFWYRQQPGQSLTLIATANQGSEATYESGFVIDKFPISRPNLTFSTLTVSNMSPEDSSIYLCSVAAGMNTEAFFGQGTRLTVV.

This clone was counted between two and nine times. The chain uses TRBV7-9 and TRBJ2-7; D unresolved. Germline V CDR1 and CDR2: SEHNR, FQNEAQ (reference sequence). The CDR3 is 13 amino acids. V dropped 2 bases and J dropped 4 bases, with 9 bases sitting between them. CDR3 in DNA: TGTGCCAGCAGCTTAAGTAACTTTTACGAGCAGTACTTC. Amino acid sequence: CASSLSNFYEQYF. Together with reference TRBV7-9 and TRBJ2-7, the CDR3 gives the full variable domain: DTGVSQNPRHKITKRGQNVTFRCDPISEHNRLYWYRQTLGQGPEFLTYFQNEAQLEKSRLLSDRFSAERPKGSFSTLEIQRTEQGDSAMYLCASSLSNFYEQYFGPGTRLTVT.

The chain joins TRBV11-2 to TRBJ2-5, with 10 bases identical to TRBD2. The CDR3 is 16 residues long. V gave up 5 bases and J gave up 4 bases; unmatched junction bases: 10. Looked up from germline, CDR1 is SGHAT and CDR2 is FQNNGV. CDR3 region: CASSRASGRVLETQYF. The CDR3 region has the DNA TGTGCCAGCAGCCGAGCCAGCGGGAGGGTGTTAGAGACCCAGTACTTC. Looking up the rest from reference TRBV11-2 and TRBJ2-5 gives the full variable domain: EAGVAQSPRYKIIEKRQSVAFWCNPISGHATLYWYQQILGQGPKLLIQFQNNGVVDDSQLPKDRFSAERLKGVDSTLKIQPAKLEDSAVYLCASSRASGRVLETQYFGPGTRLLVL.

The chain is built from TRBV5-1 and TRBJ1-3, with a weak D call TRBD1 (6 bases). This CDR3 contains 16 residues. Germline V gives CDR1 SGHRS, CDR2 YFSETQ. Trimming left V 4 bases short and J 0 bases short, with 14 bases between. The CDR3 here is CASSAPTGLSGNTIYF. DNA for the CDR3: TGCGCCAGCAGCGCCCCGACAGGTCTCTCTGGAAACACCATATATTTT.

This clone showed up just once. The rearrangement links TRBV5-4 to TRBJ1-3; 7 bases map to TRBD1. V lost 4 bases and J lost 1; bases outside the gene matches: 2. The CDR3 is 14 residues long. Per germline, CDR1 SGHNT and CDR2 YYREEE (reference sequence). CDR3 coding DNA: TGTGCCAGCAGCGACAGGGTTTCTGGAAACACCATATATTTT. Translating it yields CASSDRVSGNTIYF.

This clone was observed many times. The chain links TRBV5-1 to TRBJ2-5; D perhaps matches TRBD2 (6 bases). Trimming took off 0 bases at V and 2 bases at J, with 11 bases between the two ends. The length of the CDR3 is 15 residues. CDR1 is SGHRS, CDR2 YFSETQ, per germline. The CDR3 protein is CASSLAGAWQETQYF. CDR3 coding DNA: TGCGCCAGCAGCTTGGCGGGAGCATGGCAAGAGACCCAGTACTTC.

V is TRBV15 and J is TRBJ2-7; 10 bases are shared with TRBD1. Trimming took 5 bases from V and 2 from J; bases not matched to a gene: 6. Germline assignment: CDR1 LNHNV and CDR2 YYDKDF (reference sequence). The CDR3 totals 15 residues. CDR3 DNA: TGTGCCACCAGCGAAACCGGGACAGGGGCCTACGAGCAGTACTTC. It encodes CATSETGTGAYEQYF.

The chain uses TRBV7-6 and TRBJ1-1, with TRBD1 as a possible D gene (5 bases). Germline V CDR1 and CDR2: SGHVS, FNYEAQ. The CDR3 is made up of 13 amino acids. The V end lost 5 bases, the J end lost 4 bases, and 11 bases lay between the germline ends. The CDR3 is CASSTSGRTEAFF. In DNA form, the CDR3 reads TGTGCCAGCAGCACTTCAGGGCGCACTGAAGCTTTCTTT.

The chain joins TRBV7-9 to TRBJ2-2, with 7 nucleotides matching TRBD1. This CDR3 contains 15 residues. V dropped 1 base and J dropped 5; count of bases not matched to a gene: 4. Germline loops: CDR1 SEHNR, CDR2 FQNEAQ (reference sequence). The CDR3 spells CASSLGGTETGELFF. CDR3 nucleotides: TGTGCCAGCAGCTTAGGGGGGACAGAGACCGGGGAGCTGTTTTTT. The full variable domain, with the rest looked up from reference TRBV7-9 and TRBJ2-2, is DTGVSQNPRHKITKRGQNVTFRCDPISEHNRLYWYRQTLGQGPEFLTYFQNEAQLEKSRLLSDRFSAERPKGSFSTLEIQRTEQGDSAMYLCASSLGGTETGELFFGEGSRLTVL.

V gene TRBV2 combines with J gene TRBJ1-3; possibly TRBD1 for D (6 bases). The V gene lost 4 bases and the J gene lost 3 bases, with 10 bases spanning the gap. Looked up from germline, CDR1 is SNHLY and CDR2 is FYNNEI. The CDR3 is 14 amino acids. CDR3 residues: CASSGAGVGNTIYF. The CDR3 region has the DNA TGTGCCAGCAGTGGTGCAGGGGTTGGAAACACCATATATTTT.

This clone came up a few times. This chain connects TRBV4-3 to TRBJ2-7; 7 positions match TRBD1. The germline V gene encodes CDR1 LGHNA and CDR2 YSLEER. The V segment lost 6 bases and the J segment 2 bases; nucleotides outside the gene matches: 7. CDR3 length: 14 residues. CDR3 sequence: CASSPGTATYEQYF. The CDR3 DNA reads TGCGCCAGCAGTCCAGGGACAGCTACCTACGAGCAGTACTTC.

The rearrangement joins TRBV5-1 to TRBJ2-3; TRBD2 is a possible D gene (5 bases). This CDR3 comprises 11 residues. The V gene lost 4 bases and the J gene lost 6 bases, with 6 bases spanning the gap. Germline assignment: CDR1 SGHRS and CDR2 YFSETQ. CDR3 bases: TGCGCCAGCAGCAGGGAGGATACGCAGTATTTT. Residues: CASSREDTQYF.

CDR3 coding DNA: TGTGCCAGCAGAGACGGACAGAAAAGCTCCTACGAGCAGTACTTC. Its translation: CASRDGQKSSYEQYF. The genes are TRBV7-9 and TRBJ2-7, with a possible D match to TRBD1 (6 bases). There are 15 residues in the CDR3. Germline V gene lookup returns CDR1 SEHNR and CDR2 FQNEAQ (reference sequence). V lost 6 bases to trimming and J lost 0 bases, with 15 bases between them. The entire variable domain, with the rest obtained from reference TRBV7-9 and TRBJ2-7, is as follows: DTGVSQNPRHKITKRGQNVTFRCDPISEHNRLYWYRQTLGQGPEFLTYFQNEAQLEKSRLLSDRFSAERPKGSFSTLEIQRTEQGDSAMYLCASRDGQKSSYEQYFGPGTRLTVT.

CDR3 DNA sequence: TGTGCCGCGAGCGGGCCTAGCTACGAGCAGTACTTC. It is translated as CAASGPSYEQYF. The chain employs TRBV19 and TRBJ2-7; D possibly corresponds to TRBD2 (6 bases). With 11 bases removed from V and 3 bases from J, the gap between germline ends came to 14 bases. This CDR3 is built from 12 residues. CDR1 and CDR2 (germline): LNHDA, SQIVND (reference sequence).

The chain uses TRBV7-2 and TRBJ2-1; D unresolved. The germline CDR1 and CDR2 sequences are SGHTA and FQGNSA. V was pared by 5 bases and J by 4 bases, with 18 bases between. The CDR3 sequence is 16 residues long. CDR3 DNA sequence: TGTGCCAGCAGCCAATCACGGAGTTCGCCTTACAATGAGCAGTTCTTC. As protein: CASSQSRSSPYNEQFF.

The chain links TRBV19 to TRBJ2-2, with 13 bases aligning to TRBD2. The CDR3 has 16 residues. Germline lookup yields CDR1 LNHDA and CDR2 SQIVND (reference sequence). V lost 7 bases and J lost 8; bases outside the gene matches: 10. CDR3 coding DNA: TGTGCCAGTACCGTAGGACTAGCGGGAGTCAGGGGGGAGCTGTTTTTT. Encoded protein: CASTVGLAGVRGELFF.

This chain links TRBV27 with TRBJ1-2; 10 positions agree with TRBD1. CDR1 and CDR2 from the germline V gene are MNHEY and SMNVEV (reference sequence). CDR3 length: 13 amino acids. J lost 6 bases, V lost 4 bases, and 2 bases had no gene match. In DNA form, the CDR3 reads TGTGCCAGCAGTTCCGGGACAGGGGATGGCTACACCTTC. It specifies CASSSGTGDGYTF.

CDR3 coding DNA: TGTGCCAGCAGCCAACAGGGAGTGACCACAGATACGCAGTATTTT. Translation gives CASSQQGVTTDTQYF. The chain has TRBV7-3 and TRBJ2-3; D perhaps matches TRBD1 (6 bases). CDR1 is SGHTA and CDR2 is FQGTGA in the germline V gene. This CDR3 contains 15 residues. V dropped 5 bases and J dropped 2 bases, with 14 bases sitting between them. The full variable domain, completed using reference TRBV7-3 and TRBJ2-3, is GAGVSQTPSNKVTEKGKYVELRCDPISGHTALYWYRQSLGQGPEFLIYFQGTGAADDSGLPNDRFFAVRPEGSVSTLKIQRTERGDSAVYLCASSQQGVTTDTQYFGPGTRLTVL.

CDR3 bases: TGTGCCAGCAGCTCCGGGACAGGGCTTTCGCCCCGGAATTCACCCCTCCACTTT. Residues: CASSSGTGLSPRNSPLHF. The chain is built from TRBV7-9 and TRBJ1-6; 9 bases are a match to TRBD1. V shed 4 bases and J 7 bases; nucleotides not matched to a gene: 14. CDR1 and CDR2 (germline): SEHNR, FQNEAQ (reference sequence). The CDR3 loop spans 18 amino acids.

V and J are TRBV5-6 and TRBJ2-7; 7 bases agree with TRBD1. The ends lost 5 bases at V and 3 bases at J; junction bases unmatched: 5. Germline CDR1 SGHDT, CDR2 YYEEEE. The length of the CDR3 is 13 residues. The CDR3 DNA follows: TGTGCCAGCAGTCCGGACAGGTTCTACGAGCAGTACTTC. This translates into CASSPDRFYEQYF.

V usage is TRBV3-1 (or the pseudogene TRBV3-2) and J usage is TRBJ2-7; perhaps TRBD2 as D (6 bases). Germline lookup yields CDR1 LGHDT and CDR2 YNNKEL (reference sequence). V shed 0 bases and J shed 4 bases, with 25 bases lying between them. The CDR3 is 19 amino acids. The CDR3 coding sequence is TGTGCCAGCAGCCAAGAGTCTAATACGCGGGATCTCCCCCTGTACGAGCAGTACTTC. Translated, it gives CASSQESNTRDLPLYEQYF.

The V call is TRBV21-1, the J call TRBJ2-2; the table gives TRBD1 as D, unverified against the DNA. TRBV21-1 is a known pseudogene. The CDR3 is made up of 15 amino acids. CDR3 sequence: CASSVRQGKAGELFF. The CDR3 DNA sequence: TGTGCCAGCAGCGTTCGACAGGGGAAGGCCGGGGAGCTGTTTTTT.

The gene calls are TRBV6-5 and TRBJ2-2; D is undetermined. Trimming left V 2 bases short and J 2 bases short, with 3 bases between. The germline gives CDR1 MNHEY, CDR2 SVGAGI. The CDR3 consists of 13 residues. The DNA for the CDR3 is TGTGCCAGCAGTTACCTCAACACCGGGGAGCTGTTTTTT. This gives the protein CASSYLNTGELFF.

The chain uses TRBV10-1 and TRBJ2-2; 12 bases map to TRBD2. Looked up from germline, CDR1 is WNHNN and CDR2 is SYGVQD (reference sequence). Germline trimming cut 2 bases from V and 6 bases from J; bases unmatched to any gene: 1. This CDR3 is built from 15 residues. CDR3 nucleotide sequence: TGCGCCAGCAGTGAGCTAGCGGGAGGGGCCGGGGAGCTGTTTTTT. Translation: CASSELAGGAGELFF.

The gene calls are TRBV4-3 and TRBJ2-1, with 8 positions matching TRBD2. The CDR3 loop spans 17 amino acids. V lost 0 bases and J lost 1; bases outside the gene matches: 5. Germline lookup yields CDR1 LGHNA and CDR2 YSLEER. The DNA for the CDR3 is TGCGCCAGCAGCCAAGATGGGTTAGCGGGGTCCTACAATGAGCAGTTCTTC. It encodes CASSQDGLAGSYNEQFF.

V is TRBV15 and J is TRBJ1-4, with 9 positions matching TRBD1. Trimming took 0 bases from V and 7 from J; bases not matched to a gene: 6. The CDR3 consists of 16 residues. Germline V gives CDR1 LNHNV, CDR2 YYDKDF (reference sequence). CDR3 DNA: TGTGCCACCAGCAGAGATCAGGGACAGGGAGGTGAAAAACTGTTTTTT. It is translated as CATSRDQGQGGEKLFF.

The V call is TRBV7-8, the J call TRBJ2-3, with unresolved D. Trimming took 8 bases from V and 1 from J, leaving 13 bases between them. This CDR3 is 14 amino acids long. Germline CDR1 reads SGHVS; CDR2 reads FQNEAQ. The CDR3 spells CASDPGQGTDTQYF. The CDR3 bases are TGTGCCAGCGACCCTGGGCAGGGCACAGATACGCAGTATTTT.